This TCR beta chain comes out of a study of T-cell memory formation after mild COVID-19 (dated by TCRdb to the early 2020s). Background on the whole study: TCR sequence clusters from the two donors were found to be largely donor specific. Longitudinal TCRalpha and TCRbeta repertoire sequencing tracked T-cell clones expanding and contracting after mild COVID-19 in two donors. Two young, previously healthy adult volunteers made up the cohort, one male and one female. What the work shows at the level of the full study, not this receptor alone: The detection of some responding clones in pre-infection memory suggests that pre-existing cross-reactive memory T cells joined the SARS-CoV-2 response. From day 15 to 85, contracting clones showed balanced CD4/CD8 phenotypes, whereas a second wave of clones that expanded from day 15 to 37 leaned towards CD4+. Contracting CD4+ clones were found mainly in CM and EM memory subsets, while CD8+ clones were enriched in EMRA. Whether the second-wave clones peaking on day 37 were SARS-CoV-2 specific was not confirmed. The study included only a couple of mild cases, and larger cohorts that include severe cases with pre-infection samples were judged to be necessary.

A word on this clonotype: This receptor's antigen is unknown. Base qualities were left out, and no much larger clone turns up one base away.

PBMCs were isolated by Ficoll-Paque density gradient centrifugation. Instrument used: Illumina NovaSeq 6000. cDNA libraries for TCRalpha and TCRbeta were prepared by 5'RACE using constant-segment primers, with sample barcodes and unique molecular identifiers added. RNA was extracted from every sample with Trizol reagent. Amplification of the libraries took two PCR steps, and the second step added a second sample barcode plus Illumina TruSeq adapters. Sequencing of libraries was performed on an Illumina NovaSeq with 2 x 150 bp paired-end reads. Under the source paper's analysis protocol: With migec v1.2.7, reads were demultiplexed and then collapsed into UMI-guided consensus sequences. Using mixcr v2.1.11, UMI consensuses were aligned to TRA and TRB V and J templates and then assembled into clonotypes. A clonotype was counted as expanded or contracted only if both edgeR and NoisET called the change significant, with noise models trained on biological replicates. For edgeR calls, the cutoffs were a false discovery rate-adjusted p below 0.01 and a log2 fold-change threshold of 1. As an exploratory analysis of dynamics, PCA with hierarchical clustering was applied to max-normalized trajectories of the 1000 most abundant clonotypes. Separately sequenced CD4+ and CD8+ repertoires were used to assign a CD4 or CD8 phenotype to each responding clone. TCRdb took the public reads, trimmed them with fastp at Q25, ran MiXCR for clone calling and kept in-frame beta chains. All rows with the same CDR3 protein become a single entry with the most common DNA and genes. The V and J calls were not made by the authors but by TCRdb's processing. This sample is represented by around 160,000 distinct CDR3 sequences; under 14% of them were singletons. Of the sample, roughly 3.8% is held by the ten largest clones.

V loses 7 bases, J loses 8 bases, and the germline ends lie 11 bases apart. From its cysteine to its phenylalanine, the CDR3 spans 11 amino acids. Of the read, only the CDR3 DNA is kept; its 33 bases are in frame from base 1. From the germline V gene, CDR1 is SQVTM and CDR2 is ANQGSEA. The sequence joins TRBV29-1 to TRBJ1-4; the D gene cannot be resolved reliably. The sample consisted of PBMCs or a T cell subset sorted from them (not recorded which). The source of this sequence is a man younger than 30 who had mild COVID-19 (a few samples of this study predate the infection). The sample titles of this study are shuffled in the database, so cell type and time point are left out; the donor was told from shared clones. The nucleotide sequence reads TGCAGCGGTTGGTTAAACGAAAAACTGTTTTTT. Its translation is CSGWLNEKLFF.